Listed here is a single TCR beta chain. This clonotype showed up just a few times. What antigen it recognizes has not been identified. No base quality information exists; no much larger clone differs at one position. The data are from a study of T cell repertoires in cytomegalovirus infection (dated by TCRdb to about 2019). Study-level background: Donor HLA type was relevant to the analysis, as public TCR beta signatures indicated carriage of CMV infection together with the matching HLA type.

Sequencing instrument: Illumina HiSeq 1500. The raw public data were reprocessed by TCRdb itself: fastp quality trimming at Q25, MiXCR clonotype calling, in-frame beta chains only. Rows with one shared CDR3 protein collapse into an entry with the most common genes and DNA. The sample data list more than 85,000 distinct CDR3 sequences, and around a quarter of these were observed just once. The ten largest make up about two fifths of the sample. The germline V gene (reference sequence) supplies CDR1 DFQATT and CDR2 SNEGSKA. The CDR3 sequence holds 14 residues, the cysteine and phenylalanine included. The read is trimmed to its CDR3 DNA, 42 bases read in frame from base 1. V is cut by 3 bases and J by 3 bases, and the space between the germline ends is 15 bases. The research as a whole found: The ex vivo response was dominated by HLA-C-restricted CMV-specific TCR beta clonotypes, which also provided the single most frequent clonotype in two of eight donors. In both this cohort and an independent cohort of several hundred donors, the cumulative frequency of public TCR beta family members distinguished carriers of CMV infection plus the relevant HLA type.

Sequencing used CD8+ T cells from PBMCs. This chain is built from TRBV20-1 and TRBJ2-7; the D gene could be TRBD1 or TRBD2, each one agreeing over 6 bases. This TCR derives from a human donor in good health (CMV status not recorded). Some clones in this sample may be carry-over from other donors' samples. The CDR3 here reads CSASYRGRVYEQYF. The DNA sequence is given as TGCAGTGCTAGCTACCGGGGGCGGGTCTACGAGCAGTACTTC.